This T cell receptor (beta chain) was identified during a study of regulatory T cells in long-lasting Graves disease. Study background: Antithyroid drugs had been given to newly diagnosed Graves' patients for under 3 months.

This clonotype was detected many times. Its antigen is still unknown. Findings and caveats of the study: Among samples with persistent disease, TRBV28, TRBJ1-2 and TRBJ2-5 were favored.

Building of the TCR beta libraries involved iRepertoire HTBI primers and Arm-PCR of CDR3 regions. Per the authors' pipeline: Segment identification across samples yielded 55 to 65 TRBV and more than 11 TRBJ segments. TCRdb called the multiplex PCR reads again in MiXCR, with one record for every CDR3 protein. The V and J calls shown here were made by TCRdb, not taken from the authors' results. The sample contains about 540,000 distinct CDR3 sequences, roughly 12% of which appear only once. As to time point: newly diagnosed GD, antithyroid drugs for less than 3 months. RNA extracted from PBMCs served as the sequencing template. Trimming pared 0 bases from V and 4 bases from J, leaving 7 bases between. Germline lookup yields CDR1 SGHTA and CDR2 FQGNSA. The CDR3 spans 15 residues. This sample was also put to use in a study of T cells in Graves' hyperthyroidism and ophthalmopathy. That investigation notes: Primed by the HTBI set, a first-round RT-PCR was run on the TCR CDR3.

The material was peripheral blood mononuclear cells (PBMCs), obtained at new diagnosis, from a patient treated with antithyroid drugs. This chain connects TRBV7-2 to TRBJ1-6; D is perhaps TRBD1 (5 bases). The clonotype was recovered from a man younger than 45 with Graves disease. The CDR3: CASSLAGAYNSPLHF. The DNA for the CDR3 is TGTGCCAGCAGCTTAGCCGGGGCATATAATTCACCCCTCCACTTT.